This TCR beta chain is drawn from a study of CD8 T cells in ankylosing spondylitis. General observations from the study: Disease-linked clones were reportedly significantly enriched in matched ankylosing spondylitis synovial fluid.

This clonotype has at least ten counts. Its antigen is not known. The CDR3 has 13 amino acids. V lost 8 bases, J lost 8 bases, and 16 bases lay in between. CDR1 is SGHAT and CDR2 is FQDESV in the germline V gene (reference sequence). TCR beta libraries were made by quantitative 5'-RACE with molecular barcodes. Using its own MiXCR run on the 5' RACE reads, TCRdb lists one record per CDR3 protein. This sample has 30,000 to 40,000 distinct CDR3 sequences, with under 13% found just once. The sequence came from a male donor with ankylosing spondylitis or in good health (not recorded which). J is TRBJ2-1 and V is TRBV11-1; D is unresolved. Input material: blood, either unsorted or a sorted T cell fraction (not recorded which). CDR3: CASAAWGGDEQFF. The CDR3 DNA sequence: TGTGCCAGCGCAGCGTGGGGTGGCGATGAGCAGTTCTTC.